This TCR beta chain appears in the sequencing data of a study of OX40 agonist ivuxolimab in advanced cancers. Patients had blood sampled at baseline and again on cycle 4 day 1 and cycle 7 day 1. TCRdb keeps only in-frame clones here, not all; method: immunoSEQ multiplex PCR. The profile covers tens of thousands of clones, with roughly 80% appearing a single time and approximately 0.44% taken by the ten largest. This CDR3 has 15 amino acids. The V end lost 3 bases, the J end lost 2 bases, and 14 bases lay between the germline ends. CDR1 is MDHEN, CDR2 SYDVKM, per germline. The chain combines TRBV28 with TRBJ2-7; the D call may be TRBD1 or TRBD2 (5 bases each). The source material was CD4+ or CD8+ T cells sorted from blood, sampled in a trial of the OX40 agonist ivuxolimab. The TCR was taken from an adult with an advanced solid tumor such as melanoma, head and neck, liver or kidney cancer. The CDR3 sequence is CASSFYSGTAYEQYF. CDR3 bases: TGTGCCAGCAGTTTTTATTCCGGGACGGCCTACGAGCAGTACTTC.